The 20 T cell receptor beta chains presented below share a single source sample, sequenced in a study of early T cells in non-severe SARS-CoV-2 infection. TCRdb fed the 5' RACE reads into MiXCR, producing one record per CDR3 protein. Among 20,000 to 30,000 distinct CDR3 sequences listed, less than 5% were seen once. The sample taken for sequencing was whole blood. The receptors derive from an adult who was a healthcare worker with PCR-confirmed SARS-CoV-2 infection or an uninfected control (not recorded which).

V and J are TRBV28 and TRBJ2-3; D remains ambiguous. This CDR3 contains 16 residues. The germline V gene encodes CDR1 MDHEN and CDR2 SYDVKM. V lost 5 bases and J lost 2, with 17 bases in between. CDR3 sequence reads: CASSLLTTISTDTQYF. In DNA, the CDR3 is TGTGCCAGCAGTCTCTTGACAACAATTTCCACAGATACGCAGTATTTT.

This clonotype was found a few times. The chain couples TRBV12-3 or TRBV12-4 to TRBJ2-1, with 8 bases aligning to TRBD2. Losses at the gene ends were 6 bases for V and 10 bases for J; bases not matched to a gene: 5. CDR3 length: 12 amino acids. The CDR3 DNA follows: TGTGCCAGCAGGGTTACTAGCGGAGAGCAGTTCTTC. Amino acids: CASRVTSGEQFF.

This clonotype has more than one count but fewer than ten. The chain recombines TRBV18 with TRBJ2-7; a weak D match, TRBD1 (6 bases). Germline V gene sequence: CDR1 KGHSH, CDR2 LQKENI. This CDR3 is built from 14 residues. Trimming took 2 bases from V and 2 from J, leaving 10 bases between them. CDR3 sequence: CASSPTGTAYEQYF. CDR3 bases: TGTGCCAGCTCACCAACAGGGACCGCCTACGAGCAGTACTTC.

This clonotype has a count of ten or more. V usage is TRBV7-6 and J usage is TRBJ2-5; 11 nucleotides align to TRBD2. Unmatched junction bases numbered 8, after V lost 6 bases and J lost 2 bases. Germline V lookup: CDR1 SGHVS, CDR2 FNYEAQ. The CDR3 length is 16 residues. Here the CDR3 DNA reads TGTGCCAGCAGTTCAGGACTAGCGGGCCCTCAAGAGACCCAGTACTTC. Amino acids: CASSSGLAGPQETQYF. Full variable domain (remainder filled in from reference TRBV7-6 and TRBJ2-5): GAGVSQSPRYKVTKRGQDVALRCDPISGHVSLYWYRQALGQGPEFLTYFNYEAQQDKSGLPNDRFSAERPEGSISTLTIQRTEQRDSAMYRCASSSGLAGPQETQYFGPGTRLLVL.

This clonotype was seen many times. The chain links TRBV2 to TRBJ2-5; 8 nucleotides align to TRBD2. Germline CDR1 is SNHLY and CDR2 is FYNNEI. The CDR3 runs to 16 residues. V shed 1 base and J 5 bases; nucleotides not matched to a gene: 9. CDR3 nucleotides: TGTGCCAGCAGTGAAGGGGGACTAGGCATTGTGGAGACCCAGTACTTC. It codes for CASSEGGLGIVETQYF.

This clonotype qualifies as large. The rearrangement uses TRBV30 and TRBJ2-6; D possibly corresponds to TRBD2 (6 bases). V was pared by 7 bases and J by 3 bases, with 13 bases between. Germline values: CDR1 GTSNPN, CDR2 SVGIG (reference sequence). CDR3 size: 14 residues. This chain's CDR3 is CASRGGVGANVLTF. As DNA, the CDR3 is TGTGCCTCTCGAGGAGGGGTTGGGGCCAACGTCCTGACTTTC.

This clonotype was picked up many times. CDR3 DNA sequence: TGTGCCAGCAGTCGCCTCACCCCAGGGGCGAGGGGCTACGAGCAGTACTTC. This translates into CASSRLTPGARGYEQYF. V is TRBV28 and J is TRBJ2-7; a weak D match, TRBD1 (6 bases). Looked up from germline, CDR1 is MDHEN and CDR2 is SYDVKM. Trimming stripped 5 bases from V and 3 bases from J, with 23 bases between. The CDR3 covers 17 residues.

This clonotype was counted ten times or more. The chain is built from TRBV7-2 and TRBJ2-5; D is unresolved. This CDR3 is 15 amino acids long. CDR1 SGHTA and CDR2 FQGNSA come from the germline V gene. Trimming took off 2 bases at V and 4 bases at J, with 14 bases between the two ends. The CDR3 reads CASSLKGLVRETQYF. The CDR3 DNA sequence: TGTGCCAGCAGCTTAAAGGGATTGGTGAGAGAGACCCAGTACTTC. Full variable domain (remainder filled in from reference TRBV7-2 and TRBJ2-5): GAGVSQSPSNKVTEKGKDVELRCDPISGHTALYWYRQSLGQGLEFLIYFQGNSAPDKSGLPSDRFSAERTGGSVSTLTIQRTQQEDSAVYLCASSLKGLVRETQYFGPGTRLLVL.

There are many counts of this clonotype. Here the CDR3 reads CASSLTSGSRELFF. For the CDR3, the DNA is TGTGCCAGCAGTTTAACTAGCGGGAGCAGGGAGCTGTTTTTT. This chain joins TRBV27 and TRBJ2-2; 11 bases map to TRBD2. Germline V gene sequence: CDR1 MNHEY, CDR2 SMNVEV (reference sequence). V lost 2 bases to trimming and J lost 9 bases; unmatched junction nucleotides: 2. The CDR3 totals 14 residues.

This clonotype showed up many times. The chain has TRBV12-3 or TRBV12-4 and TRBJ2-7, with 7 nucleotides matching TRBD2. After removal of 6 bases from V and 5 bases from J, the junction contained 13 bases not matched to a gene. The CDR3 has 15 amino acids. CDR3 coding DNA: TGTGCCAGCAGCTCCGGACTAGTCCCCCTTCACGAGCAGTACTTC. Protein sequence: CASSSGLVPLHEQYF.

The chain recombines TRBV21-1 with TRBJ1-5; the table's D call of TRBD1 was not tested on the DNA. TRBV21-1 is recorded as a pseudogene. This CDR3 region has 17 residues. In DNA, the CDR3 is TGTGCCAGCAGCAATACCCCGGGACAATATAGCAATCAGCCCCAGCATTTT. Encoded protein: CASSNTPGQYSNQPQHF.

Many counts were recorded for this clonotype. The chain links TRBV28 to TRBJ2-2; D could derive from TRBD1 or TRBD2 (5 bases each). V was pared by 7 bases and J by 1 base, with 16 bases between. The CDR3 sequence is 16 residues long. The germline V gene encodes CDR1 MDHEN and CDR2 SYDVKM. The CDR3 region is CASNLMGTGNTGELFF. CDR3 in DNA: TGTGCCAGCAATCTGATGGGGACCGGGAACACCGGGGAGCTGTTTTTT.

This clonotype was counted at least ten times. V gene TRBV12-3 or TRBV12-4 combines with J gene TRBJ2-7; either TRBD1 or TRBD2 may fit D (5 bases each). Trimming stripped 5 bases from V and 0 bases from J, with 14 bases between. This CDR3 is built from 15 residues. The CDR3 sequence: CASSEGLTNSYEQYF. CDR3 bases: TGTGCCAGCAGTGAGGGGCTTACTAACTCCTACGAGCAGTACTTC.

This clonotype was detected ten times or more. The chain has TRBV4-1 and TRBJ1-2, with D possibly matching TRBD1 (6 bases). The V end lost 10 bases, the J end lost 0 bases, and 15 bases lay between the germline ends. The CDR3 length is 14 residues. Germline-derived CDR1 and CDR2 are MGHRA and YSYEKL. CDR3 sequence: CATHEGHANYGYTF. The CDR3 bases are TGCGCCACTCACGAGGGACACGCTAACTATGGCTACACCTTC.

This clonotype has ten or more counts. The V gene is TRBV7-9, the J gene TRBJ2-5, with 8 bases lining up with TRBD2. This CDR3 has 16 amino acids. CDR1 is SEHNR and CDR2 is FQNEAQ in the germline V gene (reference sequence). Losses at the gene ends were 10 bases for V and 5 bases for J; bases not matched to a gene: 18. This chain's CDR3 is CAIFEVWREREETQYF. The CDR3 DNA is TGTGCCATCTTCGAGGTCTGGCGGGAGCGGGAGGAGACCCAGTACTTC.

This clonotype has a count of ten or more. The chain is built from TRBV5-1 and TRBJ2-1; TRBD2 aligns across 9 bases. Germline loops: CDR1 SGHRS, CDR2 YFSETQ. With 2 bases clipped from V and 6 bases from J, the junction kept 6 bases outside the gene matches. This CDR3 has 15 residues. CDR3: CASSLQAGGGNEQFF. DNA for the CDR3: TGCGCCAGCAGCTTACAAGCGGGAGGAGGCAATGAGCAGTTCTTC.

This clonotype was observed many times. J is TRBJ2-1 and V is TRBV5-1; perhaps TRBD1 as D (6 bases). CDR1 is SGHRS and CDR2 is YFSETQ in the germline V gene. The CDR3 spans 15 residues. V lost 2 bases to trimming and J lost 9 bases, with 18 bases between them. CDR3 nucleotides: TGCGCCAGCAGCTTTATCGCAGGGGCCACAGGTGAGCAGTTCTTC. It is translated as CASSFIAGATGEQFF.

This clonotype was observed many times. This chain connects TRBV7-6 to TRBJ1-1; weak D call: TRBD1 (5 bases). This CDR3 comprises 12 residues. V gave up 5 bases and J gave up 8 bases, with 12 bases separating them. CDR1 SGHVS and CDR2 FNYEAQ come from the germline V gene. The CDR3 here is CASSRKAGEAFF. The CDR3 nucleotides read TGTGCCAGCAGCAGGAAGGCAGGGGAAGCTTTCTTT.

This clonotype showed up just a few times. The chain is built from TRBV2 and TRBJ1-5, with 7 bases fitting TRBD1. The junction had 2 bases not matched to a gene; V was cut back by 6 bases and J by 3 bases. Germline values: CDR1 SNHLY, CDR2 FYNNEI. This CDR3 is built from 13 residues. The DNA for the CDR3 is TGTGCCAGCAGGGACAGGCCCAATCAGCCCCAGCATTTT. It codes for CASRDRPNQPQHF. The whole variable domain, remainder taken from reference TRBV2 and TRBJ1-5, is EPEVTQTPSHQVTQMGQEVILRCVPISNHLYFYWYRQILGQKVEFLVSFYNNEISEKSEIFDDQFSVERPDGSNFTLKIRSTKLEDSAMYFCASRDRPNQPQHFGDGTRLSIL.

This clonotype was seen many times. The rearrangement links TRBV18 to TRBJ1-4; D is possibly TRBD1 (5 bases). The CDR3 has 16 amino acids. Trimming removed 6 bases at V and 2 bases at J, with 16 bases between. CDR1 is KGHSH and CDR2 is LQKENI in the germline V gene. In DNA form, the CDR3 reads TGTGCCAGCTCCCGGGGAAGGACATCGACTAATGAAAAACTGTTTTTT. Protein: CASSRGRTSTNEKLFF.